One and the same sample provided the 8 T cell receptor beta chains below, sequenced in a study of CD8 T cells in ankylosing spondylitis. Each CDR3 protein is one row after TCRdb ran MiXCR on the 5' RACE reads. The table shows almost 400,000 distinct CDR3 sequences, with 20% to 25% occurring only once. Study-wide results and caveats: A TCR beta motif made of several highly homologous variants seemed typical of ankylosing spondylitis blood.

These receptors have no known antigen. Sequences were obtained from blood, either unsorted or a sorted T cell fraction (not recorded which). The source of these receptors is a male donor with ankylosing spondylitis.

The chain employs TRBV28 and TRBJ2-7; D may correspond to TRBD1 or TRBD2 (5 bases each). V was trimmed by 6 bases and J by 4 bases, leaving 19 bases between them. The germline gives CDR1 MDHEN, CDR2 SYDVKM. The CDR3 length is 15 residues. The CDR3 coding sequence is TGTGCCAGCAGGGAATATCAGGGACGGGATTACGAGCAGTACTTC. It encodes CASREYQGRDYEQYF. Based on the CDR3 plus reference TRBV28 and TRBJ2-7, the full variable domain is DVKVTQSSRYLVKRTGEKVFLECVQDMDHENMFWYRQDPGLGLRLIYFSYDVKMKEKGDIPEGYSVSREKKERFSLILESASTNQTSMYLCASREYQGRDYEQYFGPGTRLTVT.

This clonotype came up many times. The chain couples TRBV10-3 to TRBJ2-7; no definite D call. Per the germline V gene, CDR1 is ENHRY and CDR2 is SYGVKD. The CDR3 contains 14 residues. The V and J ends lost 1 base and 4 bases respectively, with 11 bases between them. CDR3 region: CAISEFKKGYEQYF. The CDR3 DNA reads TGTGCCATCAGTGAGTTCAAAAAGGGTTACGAGCAGTACTTC.

The chain carries TRBV27 and TRBJ1-2, with D possibly TRBD1 on 6 matching bases. The germline V gene has CDR1 MNHEY and CDR2 SMNVEV (reference sequence). The CDR3 has 16 amino acids. V was trimmed by 7 bases and J by 2 bases, leaving 20 bases between them. In nucleotides, the CDR3 is TGTGCCAGCACCCCCAATGGGGGCGGGAAGAACTATGGCTACACCTTC. Residues: CASTPNGGGKNYGYTF.

This clonotype was seen a single time. Here the CDR3 reads CATSRLRPPGELFF. DNA for the CDR3: TGTGCCACCAGCAGGTTAAGACCCCCCGGGGAGCTGTTTTTT. V and J are TRBV15 and TRBJ2-2; D gene uncertain. V was pared by 3 bases and J by 6 bases, with 11 bases between. Germline lookup yields CDR1 LNHNV and CDR2 YYDKDF (reference sequence). The CDR3 loop spans 14 amino acids.

The chain recombines TRBV25-1 with TRBJ2-2; the D is unclear. CDR1 is MGHDK, CDR2 SYGVNS, per germline. V dropped 0 bases and J dropped 6 bases, with 14 bases sitting between them. CDR3 length equals 16 residues. In DNA, the CDR3 is TGTGCCAGCAGTGAATACGGCAGGAGAAACTCCGGGGAGCTGTTTTTT. Translated, it gives CASSEYGRRNSGELFF.

CDR3 sequence reads: CASSQRSGRALTDTQYF. CDR3 DNA sequence: TGTGCCAGCAGCCAAAGAAGCGGGAGGGCCCTCACAGATACGCAGTATTTT. The V gene is TRBV3-1, the J gene TRBJ2-3; 10 bases fit TRBD2. V lost 2 bases, J lost 2 bases, and 7 bases stayed unmatched. This CDR3 has 17 amino acids. Germline V CDR1 and CDR2: LGHDT, YNNKEL (reference sequence).

This clonotype was observed many times. The chain recombines TRBV7-2 with TRBJ2-7, with TRBD2 matching over 7 bases. With V trimmed by 2 bases and J by 0 bases, 10 bases remained unmatched. The V gene's germline CDR1 is SGHTA and CDR2 FQGNSA. The CDR3 length is 17 residues. The CDR3 DNA sequence: TGTGCCAGCAGCTTAAGCGGGATATTATACGGCTCCTACGAGCAGTACTTC. Its protein product is CASSLSGILYGSYEQYF.

The V gene is TRBV10-3, the J gene TRBJ2-5; 8 nucleotides match TRBD2. Germline V gene lookup returns CDR1 ENHRY and CDR2 SYGVKD. J gave up 2 bases and V 9 bases, and 5 bases lay outside the gene matches. This CDR3 contains 13 residues. This chain's CDR3 is CAIRLARQETQYF. In DNA, the CDR3 is TGTGCCATTAGACTAGCGCGACAAGAGACCCAGTACTTC.